These 21 T cell receptor beta chains came from one sample sequenced in a study of T cells in Graves' hyperthyroidism and ophthalmopathy. The investigators amplified TCR beta CDR3 regions from RNA transcripts. First-round RT-PCR targeting the TCR CDR3 was performed with the HTBI primer set. TCRdb independently ran MiXCR on the multiplex PCR reads; one entry per CDR3 protein. Of approximately 370,000 distinct CDR3 sequences in the sample, about a sixth were seen once. Sequencing used blood. The receptors were gathered from a young woman with Graves' hyperthyroidism that later progressed to Graves' ophthalmopathy.

This clonotype was counted ten times or more. The CDR3 region has the DNA TGTGCCAGCAGTTTGACGGGAGGGCTCAGGTACGAGCAGTACTTC. Translated, it gives CASSLTGGLRYEQYF. The chain has TRBV28 and TRBJ2-7; 8 nucleotides match TRBD2. This CDR3 contains 15 residues. CDR1 and CDR2 (germline): MDHEN, SYDVKM. The J segment lost 4 bases and the V segment lost 3 bases, leaving 8 bases of the junction unmatched.

The sample holds many counts of this clonotype. The chain has TRBV24-1 and TRBJ1-1, with D maybe TRBD1 (5 bases). CDR1 is KGHDR and CDR2 is SFDVKD in the germline V gene. The CDR3 is 13 residues long. Trimming left V 6 bases short and J 4 bases short, with 11 bases between. The CDR3 coding sequence is TGTGCCACCAGTCCTCCCACAGGCACTGAAGCTTTCTTT. Encoded protein: CATSPPTGTEAFF.

In its sample, this clonotype was seen many times. The chain combines TRBV7-8 with TRBJ2-1; 9 positions agree with TRBD2. V dropped 0 bases and J dropped 9; count of bases not matched to a gene: 9. The CDR3 totals 16 residues. Germline loops: CDR1 SGHVS, CDR2 FQNEAQ. CDR3 sequence (DNA): TGTGCCAGCAGCTTAGCGCGGCGGGGGGGAGGCGGTGAGCAGTTCTTC. Protein: CASSLARRGGGGEQFF.

This clonotype was counted many times. The chain recombines TRBV28 with TRBJ2-5, with 8 bases lining up with TRBD1. Per germline, CDR1 MDHEN and CDR2 SYDVKM. The CDR3 contains 19 residues. After removal of 6 bases from V and 0 bases from J, the junction contained 18 bases not matched to a gene. In DNA, the CDR3 is TGTGCCAGCAGCGGGGTCCGCAGAATCCGACAGGGGTACCAAGAGACCCAGTACTTC. Protein: CASSGVRRIRQGYQETQYF.

This clonotype was observed a few times. This chain connects TRBV4-1 to TRBJ2-7; either TRBD1 or TRBD2 may fit D (5 bases each). The CDR3 spans 16 residues. The V end lost 0 bases, the J end lost 6 bases, and 18 bases lay between the germline ends. Germline-derived CDR1 and CDR2 are MGHRA and YSYEKL. The DNA for the CDR3 is TGCGCCAGCAGCCAAGATCCAGGGCCGGCTGGGGGCGAGCAGTACTTC. Its protein is CASSQDPGPAGGEQYF.

This clonotype was observed at least ten times. The chain joins TRBV11-3 to TRBJ2-6; 10 bases are shared with TRBD1. Germline CDR1 reads SGHNT; CDR2 reads YENEEA. This CDR3 spans 18 amino acids. The trim removed 4 bases at V and 1 base at J, leaving 7 bases unmatched. In nucleotides, the CDR3 is TGTGCCAGCAGCTCTTGGACAGGGGGTCTTTCTGGGGCCAACGTCCTGACTTTC. Amino acid sequence: CASSSWTGGLSGANVLTF.

On this clonotype itself: A much larger clone sits a single nucleotide away, making a read error possible. This chain links TRBV20-1 with TRBJ1-4; D perhaps matches TRBD1 (5 bases). There are 17 residues in the CDR3. Germline CDR1 and CDR2: DFQATT and SNEGSKA (reference sequence). The V end was cut by 6 bases, the J end by 2 bases, with 22 bases between. CDR3 protein: CSARPGNGVSTNEKLFF. CDR3 nucleotide sequence: TGCAGTGCCCGACCAGGGAATGGGGTGTCGACTAATGAAAAACTGTTTTTT.

A few counts support this clonotype. The CDR3 protein is CASSPILGPYEQYF. As DNA, the CDR3 is TGTGCCAGCAGCCCGATTTTGGGGCCCTACGAGCAGTACTTC. The chain has TRBV6-1 and TRBJ2-7; D might be TRBD1 (5 bases). This CDR3 spans 14 amino acids. Germline CDR1 MNHNS, CDR2 SASEGT. The germline V and J ends were trimmed by 6 bases and 2 bases, with 14 bases remaining between them.

This chain connects TRBV12-3 or TRBV12-4 to TRBJ2-7; D not certain. The CDR3 is 11 amino acids. The V gene lost 3 bases and the J gene lost 6 bases, with 6 bases spanning the gap. The chain's CDR3 is CASSFNGEQYF. CDR3 nucleotides: TGTGCCAGCAGTTTCAACGGCGAGCAGTACTTC.

Only a few counts were recorded for this clonotype. In DNA form, the CDR3 reads TGTGCCAGCAGCGCCGGACCGGGACTAGATTTCCATGAGCAGTTCTTC. It is translated as CASSAGPGLDFHEQFF. The chain links TRBV9 to TRBJ2-1; 8 nucleotides line up with TRBD2. Germline lookup yields CDR1 SGDLS and CDR2 YYNGEE. CDR3 size: 16 residues. Unmatched junction bases numbered 13, after V lost 3 bases and J lost 8 bases. Combining the CDR3 with reference TRBV9 and TRBJ2-1 gives the whole variable domain DSGVTQTPKHLITATGQRVTLRCSPRSGDLSVYWYQQSLDQGLQFLIQYYNGEERAKGNILERFSAQQFPDLHSELNLSSLELGDSALYFCASSAGPGLDFHEQFFGPGTRLTVL.

This clonotype appeared many times. The rearrangement uses TRBV28 and TRBJ1-5; 7 bases agree with TRBD1. Germline values: CDR1 MDHEN, CDR2 SYDVKM. The J segment lost 6 bases and the V segment lost 3 bases, leaving 2 bases of the junction unmatched. CDR3 length equals 13 residues. The DNA for the CDR3 is TGTGCCAGCAGTTTTCAGGGGGGTCAGCCCCAGCATTTT. This gives the protein CASSFQGGQPQHF.

The V and J genes are TRBV27 and TRBJ2-1; a possible D gene is TRBD2 (6 bases). V gave up 3 bases and J gave up 5 bases, with 20 bases separating them. Germline V gene lookup returns CDR1 MNHEY and CDR2 SMNVEV (reference sequence). The CDR3 is 17 residues long. CDR3: CASSLYVAGSVHNEQFF. The CDR3 DNA reads as TGTGCCAGCAGTTTGTATGTTGCCGGGAGTGTACACAATGAGCAGTTCTTC.

The chain links TRBV7-9 to TRBJ2-7; TRBD1 matches 7 bases. The length of the CDR3 is 14 residues. The J segment lost 6 bases and the V segment lost 5 bases, leaving 10 bases of the junction unmatched. The V gene's germline CDR1 is SEHNR and CDR2 FQNEAQ (reference sequence). CDR3 in DNA: TGTGCCAGCAGCCAGACAGGGAGCTCGTTCGAGCAGTACTTC. This encodes CASSQTGSSFEQYF.

This clonotype was recorded many times. The V gene is TRBV13, the J gene TRBJ2-1, with 14 bases matching TRBD2. CDR3 length: 16 amino acids. The germline CDR1 and CDR2 sequences are PRHDT and FYEKMQ (reference sequence). Germline trimming cut 0 bases from V and 10 bases from J; bases unmatched to any gene: 5. CDR3 amino acids: CASSLGRLAGGPEQFF. The CDR3 DNA sequence: TGTGCCAGCAGCTTAGGACGACTAGCGGGGGGGCCGGAGCAGTTCTTC.

This clonotype was seen ten or more times. This sequence joins TRBV5-1 and TRBJ1-2; 8 bases are shared with TRBD1. The ends lost 2 bases at V and 6 bases at J; junction bases unmatched: 9. The CDR3 contains 15 residues. CDR1 is SGHRS and CDR2 is YFSETQ in the germline V gene. The CDR3 loop is CASSFILGQGHGYTF. The CDR3 DNA is TGCGCCAGCAGCTTTATTCTTGGACAGGGCCATGGCTACACCTTC. Based on the CDR3 plus reference TRBV5-1 and TRBJ1-2, the full variable domain is KAGVTQTPRYLIKTRGQQVTLSCSPISGHRSVSWYQQTPGQGLQFLFEYFSETQRNKGNFPGRFSGRQFSNSRSEMNVSTLELGDSALYLCASSFILGQGHGYTFGSGTRLTVV.

The chain has TRBV30 and TRBJ2-5; D is tentatively TRBD1 or TRBD2 (5 bases each). Trimming took off 5 bases at V and 5 bases at J, with 21 bases between the two ends. This CDR3 has 15 amino acids. From germline, CDR1 is GTSNPN and CDR2 SVGIG (reference sequence). CDR3 DNA: TGTGCCTGGGCCCTTGGGGCTAGCTTTCTCGAGACCCAGTACTTC. It translates to CAWALGASFLETQYF.

The chain is built from TRBV5-1 and TRBJ2-5; 10 bases are shared with TRBD1. Germline CDR1 and CDR2: SGHRS and YFSETQ. V shed 4 bases and J 5 bases; nucleotides not matched to a gene: 5. This CDR3 has 14 residues. The CDR3 DNA is TGCGCCAGCAGCATTGACAGGGGGCGGGAGACCCAGTACTTC. Amino acid sequence: CASSIDRGRETQYF.

The chain is built from TRBV9 and TRBJ1-1, with D unresolved. There are 13 residues in the CDR3. The V gene's germline CDR1 is SGDLS and CDR2 YYNGEE. Between the trimmed V and J ends, which lost 2 bases and 5 bases, there was a span of 10 bases. The CDR3 region has the DNA TGTGCCAGCAGCGTCTCAGGCTTAACTGAAGCTTTCTTT. Protein: CASSVSGLTEAFF.

This clonotype has a count of ten or more. This rearrangement joins TRBV7-9 to TRBJ1-1; TRBD1 matches at 7 bases. CDR1 SEHNR and CDR2 FQNEAQ come from the germline V gene (reference sequence). Trimming removed 2 bases from V and 1 base from J; junction bases left unmatched: 4. The CDR3 spans 15 residues. The CDR3 nucleotides are TGTGCCAGCAGCTTACCCGGGACAGCGAACACTGAAGCTTTCTTT. Translation gives CASSLPGTANTEAFF.

Only a few counts were recorded for this clonotype. The rearrangement links TRBV4-1 to TRBJ1-5; D gene unclear. Germline V gives CDR1 MGHRA, CDR2 YSYEKL. The CDR3 totals 15 residues. Trimming took off 3 bases at V and 3 bases at J, with 12 bases between the two ends. In nucleotides, the CDR3 is TGCGCCAGCAGCCACCTCACCGGGTCCAATCAGCCCCAGCATTTT. Encoded protein: CASSHLTGSNQPQHF.

This clonotype has a handful of counts. The V and J genes are TRBV4-1 and TRBJ1-2; the D gene is possibly TRBD1 (5 bases). The germline CDR1 and CDR2 sequences are MGHRA and YSYEKL. V was pared by 1 base and J by 1 base, with 19 bases between. The CDR3 extends over 18 amino acids. CDR3 bases: TGCGCCAGCAGCCAAGCCAGGATGATAAGGGGCCATAACTATGGCTACACCTTC. Translation gives CASSQARMIRGHNYGYTF.